This T cell receptor beta chain was found in a study of blood T cell repertoires in COVID-19 (dated by TCRdb to 2020 to 2021). Regarding the study in general: Samples covering the acute and convalescent phases of COVID-19 were provided by collaborators in the United States, Italy and Spain. Nearly every sample came with metadata listing a de-identified subject ID, COVID-19 status, age in years and sex. The prospective study material was composed of cDNA or gDNA derived from T cells, B-cell-depleted T cells, or PBMCs. The dataset comprised deeply sampled blood TCRbeta repertoires from subjects exposed to, actively infected with, or recovered from COVID-19. Samples were obtained from the ongoing ImmuneRACE study (first 160 participants) and from approximately 1,200 subjects provided by 6 global collaborators. The repertoires were released in a freely available public database meant as a resource for research on the immune response to SARS-CoV-2. Where available, HLA class I and class II types were taken from metadata supplied by the sample provider and were not determined by assay-based typing. What the work shows at the level of the full study, not this receptor alone: The quantity of clinical and demographic metadata differed by source and by participant and was supplied without curation.

Samples from volunteer blood donors who had recovered from COVID-19 were contributed by a second Seattle source. Each collaborating institution followed its own protocols to collect whole blood in K2EDTA tubes. For TCRbeta analysis, collaborators shipped samples as frozen whole blood, isolated PBMCs, or DNA extracted from either of those sample types. TCRbeta CDR3 regions were amplified from genomic DNA using the immunoSEQ Assay, a bias-controlled multiplex PCR. From the authors' description of their analysis: The number of nucleated cells in each sample was estimated from the amplification of reference gene primers within the assay. To quantify the absolute abundance of each unique TCRbeta CDR3 rearrangement, sequence reads were collapsed and filtered. Productive Simpson clonality was computed per sample as the square root of Simpson's diversity index over productive rearrangements. TCRdb re-hosts the immuneACCESS table, in-frame sequences only. Its copies lack some clones; in the studies checked, an unresolved V gene accounts for under half of them, and the cause for the rest is not known. The D gene and trimming were derived from the DNA, and the V and J assignments and clone size from that table. The sample records around 250,000 clones, 80% to 90% of which are singletons. The ten largest make up approximately 4.6% of the sample.

This clone was detected once. Its antigen remains unidentified. Nothing much larger sits one base from this clone, and base qualities are not available. The V and J ends are trimmed by 7 bases and 1 base, leaving 9 bases between them. The CDR3, from cysteine to phenylalanine, totals 13 residues. Only the CDR3 portion is preserved as DNA: 39 bases, with reading frame beginning at the first base. Sequenced material: peripheral blood. This clonotype originated in a woman between 40 and 55 years old who had recovered from COVID-19. This chain is built from TRBV12-3 or TRBV12-4 and TRBJ2-3; TRBD1 is a weak D gene call, 6 bases matching. CDR3 reads: CASTRTGTDTQYF. In nucleotides, the sequence is TGTGCCAGCACCAGGACAGGCACAGATACGCAGTATTTT.